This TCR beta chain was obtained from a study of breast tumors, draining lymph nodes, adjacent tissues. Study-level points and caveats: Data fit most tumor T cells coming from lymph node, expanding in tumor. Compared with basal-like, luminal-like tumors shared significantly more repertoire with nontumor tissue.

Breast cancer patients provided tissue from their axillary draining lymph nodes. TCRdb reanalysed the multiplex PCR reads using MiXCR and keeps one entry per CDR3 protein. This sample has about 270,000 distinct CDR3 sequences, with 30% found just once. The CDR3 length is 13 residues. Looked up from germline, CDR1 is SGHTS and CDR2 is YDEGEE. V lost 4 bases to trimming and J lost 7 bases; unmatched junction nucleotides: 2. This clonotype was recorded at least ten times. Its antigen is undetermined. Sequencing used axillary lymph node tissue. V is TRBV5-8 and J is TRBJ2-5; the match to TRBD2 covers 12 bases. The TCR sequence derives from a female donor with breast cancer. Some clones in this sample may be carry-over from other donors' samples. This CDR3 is CASSPGLAGTQYF. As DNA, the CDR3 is TGTGCCAGCAGCCCGGGACTAGCGGGGACCCAGTACTTC.